This T cell receptor beta chain is drawn from a study of T-cell reconstitution after alpha-beta-depleted transplantation in children. Notes on the study in general: Some patients owed their high day-60 TCRbeta diversity to surviving recipient T cells and thymic progenitors. A year post-transplant, T-cell counts and diversity derived mostly from newly produced T cells. By about two months after transplant, alpha-beta T cells reportedly arose from several hundred graft clones that had expanded.

There are a few counts of this clonotype. The antigen is unknown. Preparation of the TCRbeta library involved a method that used unique molecular identifiers. TCRdb used MiXCR to reprocess the PCR reads, holding one entry per CDR3 protein. The sample has some 43,000 distinct CDR3 sequences, approximately 8.7% seen once. The sequence was obtained from a male patient aged 2-15 years who had a stem cell transplant for chronic granulomatous disease, so the T cells may come from the graft donor. This specimen was PBMCs, mostly from graft donor cells, taken 60 days after TCRalphabeta/CD19-depleted stem cell transplant.

CDR3 in DNA: TGTGCCAGTACCCCCGAGGGACCCAATCAGCCCCAGCATTTT. It specifies CASTPEGPNQPQHF. This chain links TRBV19 with TRBJ1-5; tentative D call: TRBD1 (5 bases). V dropped 7 bases and J dropped 3 bases, with 13 bases sitting between them. The CDR3 loop spans 14 amino acids. Germline V gives CDR1 LNHDA, CDR2 SQIVND (reference sequence).